This is a list of T cell receptor beta chains from one sample in a study of siplizumab effects on memory and regulatory T cells. Sequencing used immunoSEQ multiplex PCR; TCRdb keeps in-frame clones, though not all of them. In the table there are fewer than 100,000 clones, around 94% of which are singletons. Sequenced material: non-Treg CD4+ T cells sorted from blood. These receptors were collected from a human donor in good health. The CDR3 runs from the conserved cysteine through the conserved F or W. D genes are given only for firm matches. Expanded clones are given a class, and other clones once, few, many or no size at all.

TRBJ2-5 . . TRBV30 TGTGCCTGGAGTGAAGAGACCCAGTACTTC CAWSEETQYF
TRBJ2-1 TRBD2 . TRBV13 TGTGCCAGCAGCCCCATGGGACTAGCGGGAGGGAGGGAGCAGTTCTTC CASSPMGLAGGREQFF
TRBJ2-7 . once TRBV7-6 TGTGCCAGTTCTAGCGACCGGTACGAGCAGTACTTC CASSSDRYEQYF
TRBJ1-5 . . TRBV7-2 TGTGCCAGCAGCCCGTCAAATCAGCCCCAGCATTTT CASSPSNQPQHF
TRBJ1-5 . . TRBV28 TGTGCCAGCAGTTTTCATCAGGGGAACAATCAGCCCCAGCATTTT CASSFHQGNNQPQHF
TRBJ2-7 . . TRBV15 TGTGCCACCAGCAGTTGGGGGCGGCAGGGGCATTACGAGCAGTACTTC CATSSWGRQGHYEQYF
TRBJ2-1 . . TRBV9 TGTGCCAGCAGCCCCGGACTACTAATCTACAATGAGCAGTTCTTC CASSPGLLIYNEQFF
TRBJ2-5 TRBD2 . TRBV5-1 TGCGCCACCGCCCTAGCGGGGCAAGAGACCCAGTACTTC CATALAGQETQYF
TRBJ2-7 . . TRBV7-9 TGTGCCAGCAGCTTACCAGGGGGGTACGAGCAGTACTTC CASSLPGGYEQYF
TRBJ2-6 . . TRBV27 TGTGCCAAGGTCGGGGCCAACGTCCTGACTTTC CAKVGANVLTF
TRBJ2-2 . . TRBV7-8 TGTGCCAGCAGCTTAGTTGACACCGGGGAGCTGTTTTTT CASSLVDTGELFF
TRBJ2-7 TRBD1 . TRBV5-4 TGTGCCAGCAGCTTTGGACAGGGGGACTCCTACGAGCAGTACTTC CASSFGQGDSYEQYF
TRBJ2-5 TRBD1 . TRBV9 TGTGCCAGCAGCGCCGCACAGGGGGCGGAAGGGACCCAGTACTTC CASSAAQGAEGTQYF
TRBJ1-1 . . TRBV5-1 TGCGCCAGCAGCTTATCTCTGGTTGGGATGAACACTGAAGCTTTCTTT CASSLSLVGMNTEAFF
TRBJ2-3 TRBD2 . TRBV18 TGTGCCAGCTCACCACTAGGACTAGCGGGGGGTTCAGATACGCAGTATTTT CASSPLGLAGGSDTQYF
TRBJ1-4 . . TRBV6-6 TGTGCCAGCAGTTTATTCACAGGGACTAATGAAAAACTGTTTTTT CASSLFTGTNEKLFF
TRBJ2-7 . . TRBV7-2 TGTGCCAGCAGCTTTATACAGACGCACGAGCAGTACTTC CASSFIQTHEQYF
TRBJ1-3 . . TRBV30 TGTGCCTGGAGCACGGGATCCCTCTCTGGAAACACCATATATTTT CAWSTGSLSGNTIYF
TRBJ2-2 . . TRBV13 TGTGCCAGCAGCACTCTGAACACCGGGGAGCTGTTTTTT CASSTLNTGELFF
TRBJ2-7 TRBD2 . TRBV15 TGTGCCACCAGCAGAGTTGGCGGGGGGGACCCCTACGAGCAGTACTTC CATSRVGGGDPYEQYF
TRBJ1-4 TRBD1 once TRBV19 TGTGCCAGTAGAAGGACAGGACGCAATGAAAAACTGTTTTTT CASRRTGRNEKLFF
TRBJ1-1 . . TRBV7-6 TGTGCCAGCAGCTCTACCCGGACAGACCTGAACACTGAAGCTTTCTTT CASSSTRTDLNTEAFF
TRBJ2-2 TRBD2 . TRBV7-3 TGTGCCAGCAGCTTAGTAGCAGGGGGGCGACTAGCGGGCACCGGGGAGCTGTTTTTT CASSLVAGGRLAGTGELFF